The present T cell receptor (beta chain) was sequenced within a study of cytomegalovirus exposure and HLA in healthy donors. Study results and caveats: In a later analysis, TCR association rates varied by HLA locus: DRB1 most, HLA-C fewest. The authors later found HLA-associated TCR beta chains more clonally expanded than equally common others.

Note on this clone: Its antigen remains unidentified.

This PCR relied on a set of 60 Vbeta primers and 13 Jbeta primers. The protocol was immunoSEQ multiplex PCR, while the TCRdb copy is restricted to in-frame clones and leaves out a portion. The sample has 130,000 or so clones; roughly 70% are singletons. This CDR3 contains 12 residues. Germline V gene lookup returns CDR1 SQVTM and CDR2 ANQGSEA. Trimming took 7 bases from V and 8 from J, leaving 14 bases between them. The TCR originated in a man aged 18 to 29 in good health and CMV-seropositive. The sample taken for sequencing was PBMCs. This chain uses TRBV29-1 with TRBJ1-4; D remains ambiguous. The CDR3 here is CSGAIGREKLFF. The CDR3 bases are TGCAGCGGGGCCATTGGAAGAGAAAAACTGTTTTTT.